Only a few counts were recorded for the clone carrying this T cell receptor (beta chain). This sample was included in a study of regulatory T cells in long-lasting Graves disease. This CDR3 contains 13 residues. Deletions cut 4 bases from V and 9 bases from J, with 14 bases between. CDR1 SGHTS and CDR2 YDEGEE come from the germline V gene. Building of the TCR beta libraries involved iRepertoire HTBI primers and Arm-PCR of CDR3 regions. TCRdb re-called the multiplex PCR reads through MiXCR, storing one row per CDR3 protein. The sample holds hundreds of thousands of distinct CDR3 sequences, roughly a sixth seen once. Noted time point: newly diagnosed GD, antithyroid drugs for less than 3 months. RNA isolated from PBMCs was used to make the TCR library. The sample was also linked to a second study, of T cells in Graves' hyperthyroidism and ophthalmopathy.

The V gene is TRBV5-8, the J gene TRBJ1-5; D may be TRBD1 (5 bases). The specimen comprised peripheral blood mononuclear cells (PBMCs), sampled at new diagnosis, from a patient treated with antithyroid drugs. The receptor was isolated from a man aged 35 to 55 with Graves disease. The CDR3 sequence is CASSRGRESPQHF. DNA of the CDR3: TGTGCCAGCAGCCGGGGACGGGAATCGCCCCAGCATTTT.